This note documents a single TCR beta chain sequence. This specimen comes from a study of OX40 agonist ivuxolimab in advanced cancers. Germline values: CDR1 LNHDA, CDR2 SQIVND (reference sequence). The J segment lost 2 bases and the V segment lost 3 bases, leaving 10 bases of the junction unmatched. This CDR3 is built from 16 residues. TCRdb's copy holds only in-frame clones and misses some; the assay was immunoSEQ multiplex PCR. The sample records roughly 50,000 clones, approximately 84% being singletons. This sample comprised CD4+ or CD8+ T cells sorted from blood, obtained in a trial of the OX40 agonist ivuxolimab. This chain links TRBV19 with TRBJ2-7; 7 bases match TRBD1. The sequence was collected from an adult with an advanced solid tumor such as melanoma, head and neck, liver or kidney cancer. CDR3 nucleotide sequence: TGTGCCAGTAGTATCCAACCGGGACAGCCACCCTACGAGCAGTACTTC. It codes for CASSIQPGQPPYEQYF.